This TCR beta chain was captured in a study of OX40 agonist ivuxolimab in advanced cancers. About the research overall: Every 2 weeks, patients got intravenous ivuxolimab at one of six dose levels (0.01-10 mg/kg). Subjects had a mean age of roughly 60 years, with a range of 23 to 79; less than 90% were male. Study results and limitations: Clonal expansion from baseline to week 6 occurred in both CD4+ and CD8+ T cells.

Measured with immunoSEQ multiplex PCR; TCRdb has only the in-frame clones, and not every one. The table includes around 66,000 clones, approximately 80% detected once. People who had autoimmune disease history or systemic immunosuppression were excluded. To note about this clone: The antigen is not known.

The germline V gene has CDR1 MDHEN and CDR2 SYDVKM. This CDR3 region has 12 residues. V was pared by 4 bases and J by 8 bases, with 9 bases between. This TCR was recovered from an adult with an advanced solid tumor such as melanoma, head and neck, liver or kidney cancer. V is TRBV28 and J is TRBJ2-1; the D gene is possibly TRBD1 (6 bases). This material consisted of CD4+ or CD8+ T cells sorted from blood, taken in a trial of the OX40 agonist ivuxolimab. The CDR3: CASSSGVDEQFF. In DNA form, the CDR3 reads TGTGCCAGCAGTTCAGGGGTAGATGAGCAGTTCTTC.